The 23 T cell receptor beta chains below all came from one sample that was sequenced in a study of cytomegalovirus exposure and HLA in healthy donors. The PCR used 60 Vbeta and 13 Jbeta primers. This table comes from immunoSEQ multiplex PCR, and its TCRdb copy is limited to in-frame clones, with some not included. The profile covers 100,000 or so clones, with roughly four fifths appearing a single time and approximately 1.2% taken by the ten largest. The sequencing input was PBMCs. The origin of the receptors is a man in his forties in good health and CMV-seronegative.

This clone is a singleton in its sample. The CDR3 reads CSGHRGEETQYF. CDR3 nucleotide sequence: TGCAGCGGTCACAGGGGAGAGGAGACCCAGTACTTC. V usage is TRBV29-1 and J usage is TRBJ2-5; TRBD1 agrees at 7 bases. The CDR3 is 12 amino acids. After removal of 7 bases from V and 5 bases from J, the junction contained 7 bases not matched to a gene. Germline loops: CDR1 SQVTM, CDR2 ANQGSEA.

This sequence joins TRBV29-1 and TRBJ2-7; 7 nucleotides agree with TRBD1. The length of the CDR3 is 15 residues. V dropped 4 bases and J dropped 4; count of bases not matched to a gene: 13. Germline V gives CDR1 SQVTM, CDR2 ANQGSEA. The CDR3 region is CSVATGEIRLYEQYF. Here the CDR3 DNA reads TGCAGCGTTGCTACAGGGGAGATACGATTGTACGAGCAGTACTTC.

The V call is TRBV11-2, the J call TRBJ2-3, with D hard to call. V lost 4 bases and J 2 bases, leaving 4 bases between the germline ends. This CDR3 has 12 residues. CDR1 SGHAT and CDR2 FQNNGV come from the germline V gene. CDR3 sequence: CASSSLTDTQYF. As DNA, the CDR3 is TGTGCCAGCAGCTCCCTCACAGATACGCAGTATTTT. The whole variable domain, remainder taken from reference TRBV11-2 and TRBJ2-3, is EAGVAQSPRYKIIEKRQSVAFWCNPISGHATLYWYQQILGQGPKLLIQFQNNGVVDDSQLPKDRFSAERLKGVDSTLKIQPAKLEDSAVYLCASSSLTDTQYFGPGTRLTVL.

This clone was counted between two and nine times. The genes are TRBV11-2 and TRBJ2-3; TRBD1 might be the D (6 bases). The V and J ends lost 5 bases and 2 bases respectively, with 26 bases between them. CDR1 is SGHAT, CDR2 FQNNGV, per germline. CDR3 length equals 19 residues. The CDR3 reads CASSLRTQGIGGLTDTQYF. The CDR3 bases are TGTGCCAGCAGCCTCCGGACACAGGGTATCGGTGGCCTCACAGATACGCAGTATTTT. The whole variable domain, filled in from reference TRBV11-2 and TRBJ2-3, reads EAGVAQSPRYKIIEKRQSVAFWCNPISGHATLYWYQQILGQGPKLLIQFQNNGVVDDSQLPKDRFSAERLKGVDSTLKIQPAKLEDSAVYLCASSLRTQGIGGLTDTQYFGPGTRLTVL.

This clone was detected a few times. The gene calls are TRBV9 and TRBJ1-2, with no clear D. The V end was cut by 1 base, the J end by 4 bases, with 8 bases between. CDR1 and CDR2 (germline): SGDLS, YYNGEE. The CDR3 has 13 amino acids. The CDR3 coding sequence is TGTGCCAGCAGCGTATCAGGTGTCTATGGCTACACCTTC. Its translation is CASSVSGVYGYTF. Full variable domain (outside the CDR3, taken from reference TRBV9 and TRBJ1-2): DSGVTQTPKHLITATGQRVTLRCSPRSGDLSVYWYQQSLDQGLQFLIQYYNGEERAKGNILERFSAQQFPDLHSELNLSSLELGDSALYFCASSVSGVYGYTFGSGTRLTVV.

This clone was observed a few times. This rearrangement joins TRBV27 to TRBJ2-7, with 8 bases aligning to TRBD2. V shed 2 bases, J shed 7 bases, and the junction held 4 bases outside the gene matches. The CDR3 has 13 residues. Germline V gives CDR1 MNHEY, CDR2 SMNVEV (reference sequence). CDR3 in amino acids: CASSLRASGEQYF. CDR3 nucleotides: TGTGCCAGCAGTTTAAGGGCTAGCGGGGAGCAGTACTTC.

V gene TRBV4-3 combines with J gene TRBJ1-5; D is unresolved. The CDR3 contains 15 residues. CDR1 and CDR2 from the germline V gene are LGHNA and YSLEER. Trimming left V 0 bases short and J 4 bases short, with 10 bases between. This chain's CDR3 is CASSQDSVGNQPQHF. The CDR3 DNA reads as TGCGCCAGCAGCCAAGATTCGGTCGGTAATCAGCCCCAGCATTTT.

The chain employs TRBV27 and TRBJ1-3; 7 positions agree with TRBD1. V lost 5 bases, J lost 4 bases, and 5 bases stayed unmatched. This CDR3 contains 14 residues. The germline V gene has CDR1 MNHEY and CDR2 SMNVEV (reference sequence). The CDR3 here is CASSRGGSGNTIYF. In DNA form, the CDR3 reads TGTGCCAGCAGTAGAGGGGGCTCAGGAAACACCATATATTTT.

This clone was seen just once. CDR3 DNA: TGTGCCAGCAGCCCCCGGGAGGGTTCGTGGACTGAAGCTTTCTTT. This gives the protein CASSPREGSWTEAFF. This chain connects TRBV11-3 to TRBJ1-1; D unresolved. The germline CDR1 and CDR2 sequences are SGHNT and YENEEA. The CDR3 is 15 residues long. Trimming removed 5 bases at V and 5 bases at J, with 18 bases between.

The genes are TRBV27 and TRBJ2-1; TRBD2 agrees at 10 bases. This CDR3 is 14 amino acids long. Germline V gene sequence: CDR1 MNHEY, CDR2 SMNVEV (reference sequence). V shed 4 bases, J shed 9 bases, and the junction held 6 bases outside the gene matches. CDR3 sequence reads: CASSSLAGVFEQFF. The CDR3 DNA reads as TGTGCCAGCAGTTCGCTAGCGGGAGTTTTTGAGCAGTTCTTC.

The chain links TRBV6-5 to TRBJ1-1; no clear D gene. The germline gives CDR1 MNHEY, CDR2 SVGAGI. This CDR3 region has 14 residues. Trimming shortened V by 2 bases and J by 1 base, and 8 bases separated the two germline ends. In DNA form, the CDR3 reads TGTGCCAGCAGTTACGGGCGGGAGAACACTGAAGCTTTCTTT. Protein: CASSYGRENTEAFF.

Points on this clone: The junction differs from germline at one of its ends, possibly a read error. V usage is TRBV2 and J usage is TRBJ2-1; 7 bases line up with TRBD2. The CDR3 length is 14 residues. The germline CDR1 and CDR2 sequences are SNHLY and FYNNEI. The DNA for the CDR3 is TGTGCCAGCCAGCGGGAATTAAAAGTCAATGGGCAGTTCTTC. Its protein is CASQRELKVNGQFF.

The chain recombines TRBV6-5 with TRBJ1-4, with 7 bases that match TRBD1. The CDR3 runs to 16 residues. J gave up 0 bases and V 4 bases, and 5 bases lay outside the gene matches. Germline CDR1 reads MNHEY; CDR2 reads SVGAGI. The CDR3 sequence: CASSLTGDATNEKLFF. Written as DNA, the CDR3 is TGTGCCAGCAGTTTAACAGGGGACGCAACTAATGAAAAACTGTTTTTT.

The chain carries TRBV5-4 and TRBJ2-7; tentative D call: TRBD2 (6 bases). Germline lookup yields CDR1 SGHNT and CDR2 YYREEE (reference sequence). This CDR3 has 15 residues. The V end was cut by 4 bases, the J end by 2 bases, with 16 bases between. CDR3 sequence reads: CASSPGGTNTYEQYF. The CDR3 nucleotides are TGTGCCAGCAGCCCCGGGGGTACCAATACCTACGAGCAGTACTTC.

This rearrangement joins TRBV4-3 to TRBJ1-4, with a weak D call TRBD1 (5 bases). CDR1 is LGHNA and CDR2 is YSLEER in the germline V gene. The V end was cut by 0 bases, the J end by 5 bases, with 10 bases between. The CDR3 has 15 residues. CDR3 bases: TGCGCCAGCAGCCAAGATAGGAGACAGAATGAAAAACTGTTTTTT. It yields the protein CASSQDRRQNEKLFF.

The genes are TRBV11-2 and TRBJ1-1; D perhaps matches TRBD1 (5 bases). The CDR3 is 16 amino acids. The germline gives CDR1 SGHAT, CDR2 FQNNGV. Trimming pared 0 bases from V and 6 bases from J, leaving 17 bases between. CDR3 in DNA: TGTGCCAGCAGCTTAGAACCGGGTGAAGGGGTTCCTGAAGCTTTCTTT. It specifies CASSLEPGEGVPEAFF.

The chain links TRBV4-1 to TRBJ2-7; 9 nucleotides agree with TRBD2. The CDR3 extends over 16 amino acids. Per the germline V gene, CDR1 is MGHRA and CDR2 is YSYEKL. With 2 bases clipped from V and 0 bases from J, the junction kept 5 bases outside the gene matches. The CDR3: CASSQSRGGRSYEQYF. CDR3 nucleotides: TGCGCCAGCAGCCAATCGCGGGGGGGCCGCTCCTACGAGCAGTACTTC.

The chain has TRBV9 and TRBJ1-1; a weak D match, TRBD1 (6 bases). Between the trimmed V and J ends, which lost 0 bases and 5 bases, there was a span of 8 bases. CDR3 size: 13 residues. The germline gives CDR1 SGDLS, CDR2 YYNGEE. The CDR3 is CASSVATGTEAFF. In DNA, the CDR3 is TGTGCCAGCAGCGTAGCAACAGGGACTGAAGCTTTCTTT. Full variable domain (remainder filled in from reference TRBV9 and TRBJ1-1): DSGVTQTPKHLITATGQRVTLRCSPRSGDLSVYWYQQSLDQGLQFLIQYYNGEERAKGNILERFSAQQFPDLHSELNLSSLELGDSALYFCASSVATGTEAFFGQGTRLTVV.

The chain recombines TRBV5-1 with TRBJ2-6; 9 bases map to TRBD1. Germline CDR1 and CDR2: SGHRS and YFSETQ. Trimming cost V 2 bases and J 1 base; bases outside gene matches: 4. The CDR3 spans 17 residues. The chain's CDR3 is CASSFGTGRSGANVLTF. The CDR3 bases are TGCGCCAGCAGCTTTGGGACAGGGCGGTCTGGGGCCAACGTCCTGACTTTC.

This clone came up a few times. The rearrangement joins TRBV9 to TRBJ1-2; D may be TRBD1 (5 bases). The CDR3 sequence is 15 residues long. V lost 4 bases and J lost 7, with 20 bases in between. Looked up from germline, CDR1 is SGDLS and CDR2 is YYNGEE. DNA for the CDR3: TGTGCCAGCAGCTTACCCGGGACCCCGGGGGGTGGCTACACCTTC. It encodes CASSLPGTPGGGYTF.

The chain recombines TRBV28 with TRBJ1-4; the D gene is possibly TRBD1 (5 bases). V dropped 2 bases and J dropped 5 bases, with 30 bases sitting between them. The CDR3 runs to 21 residues. Germline V CDR1 and CDR2: MDHEN, SYDVKM. This CDR3 is CASSLRYRFGGIMNSNEKLFF. CDR3 DNA sequence: TGTGCCAGCAGTTTAAGGTACAGGTTCGGAGGGATAATGAACTCGAATGAAAAACTGTTTTTT.

This clone appeared a single time. The chain is built from TRBV4-1 and TRBJ2-7, with 8 bases aligning to TRBD1. Unmatched junction bases numbered 10, after V lost 3 bases and J lost 0 bases. CDR3 length: 17 amino acids. CDR1 is MGHRA, CDR2 YSYEKL, per germline. The CDR3 is CASSQPTGTGNSYEQYF. CDR3 DNA sequence: TGCGCCAGCAGCCAGCCAACCGGGACAGGAAACTCCTACGAGCAGTACTTC.

The CDR3 sequence: CASSDRPYEQYF. In nucleotides, the CDR3 is TGTGCCAGCAGCGACAGACCCTACGAGCAGTACTTC. This rearrangement joins TRBV6-1 to TRBJ2-7; tentative D call: TRBD1 (5 bases). The germline V and J ends were trimmed by 6 bases and 2 bases, with 8 bases remaining between them. Germline values: CDR1 MNHNS, CDR2 SASEGT. The CDR3 spans 12 residues.